Listed here are 2 T cell receptor beta chains from one sample, sequenced in a study of T-cell reconstitution after alpha-beta-depleted transplantation in children listed by TCRdb under 2016. The label giving this sample's treatment or condition can be read as: allogeneic hematopoietic cell transplantation with graft depleted of TCRalphabeta T cells and CD19 B cells. Receptor amplification or capture employed PCR. The instrument given in TCRdb is Illumina HiSeq 2500. To normalize quantification of the TCRbeta repertoire, the TCR libraries were built with molecular barcoding that relied on unique molecular identifiers. TCRdb reworked the public reads: Q25 trimming with fastp, MiXCR clone assembly, productive beta chains retained. Each entry is one CDR3 protein sequence, shown with its most common DNA and genes. In this sample the table shows about 600,000 distinct CDR3 sequences, about 21% of which occur a single time. The top ten clones comprise approximately 14% of the sample.

This specimen consisted of PBMCs, mostly from graft donor cells, obtained 360 days after TCRalphabeta/CD19-depleted stem cell transplant. Receptors originate from a boy under two years old who had a stem cell transplant for acute myeloid leukemia, so the T cells may come from the graft donor.

The chain couples TRBV20-1 to TRBJ2-3; 13 nucleotides match TRBD2. The V segment lost 7 bases and the J segment 5 bases; nucleotides outside the gene matches: 15. Germline V gene sequence: CDR1 DFQATT, CDR2 SNEGSKA (reference sequence). The CDR3 spans 17 residues. The CDR3 is CSVSVGRLAGGGDTQYF. CDR3 DNA sequence: TGCAGTGTCAGTGTTGGGCGACTAGCGGGGGGAGGAGATACGCAGTATTTT.

This clonotype occurred many times. The chain has TRBV18 and TRBJ2-7; perhaps TRBD1 as D (5 bases). Trimming took 2 bases from V and 3 from J, leaving 14 bases between them. From germline, CDR1 is KGHSH and CDR2 LQKENI. The CDR3 extends over 15 amino acids. The CDR3: CASSPGTGGDYEQYF. CDR3 nucleotides: TGTGCCAGCTCACCAGGTACAGGCGGTGACTACGAGCAGTACTTC. The full variable domain, its missing parts supplied by reference TRBV18 and TRBJ2-7, is NAGVMQNPRHLVRRRGQEARLRCSPMKGHSHVYWYRQLPEEGLKFMVYLQKENIIDESGMPKERFSAEFPKEGPSILRIQQVVRGDSAAYFCASSPGTGGDYEQYFGPGTRLTVT.